This T cell receptor (beta chain) emerged from a study of monozygotic twins with inflammatory bowel disease. Study findings and constraints: Researchers were unable to tell different T cell subtypes apart.

Points on this clonotype: Its target is not known.

Used for each TCR library was roughly 3,700 ng of total RNA. Each UMI harboured a 6-nucleotide sample barcode and was appended via template switching. TCRdb re-analyzed the 5' RACE reads; it lists each CDR3 protein once, without DNA. This sample's table has approximately 380,000 distinct CDR3 sequences. The CDR3 loop spans 15 amino acids. The germline V gene encodes CDR1 KGHSH and CDR2 LQKENI. This TCR derives from a human donor with ulcerative colitis or Crohn's disease, or a healthy co-twin of an affected twin (not recorded which). The rearrangement joins TRBV18 to TRBJ1-2. The specimen sequenced was blood. The CDR3 loop is CASSPPFRANYGYTF.